This T cell receptor beta chain was recovered during a study of identical twins. Study outcomes and limitations: Twins' excess sharing was less marked for out-of-frame beta sequences.

Remarks on this clonotype: Its specificity is not known.

Per the germline V gene, CDR1 is MNHEY and CDR2 is SMNVEV (reference sequence). V dropped 5 bases and J dropped 3 bases, with 8 bases sitting between them. The CDR3 is 13 amino acids. Everyone who gave samples was a healthy Caucasian. Via MiXCR, TCRdb re-called the 5' RACE reads, giving one row per CDR3 protein. The sample includes 1.5 million to 2 million distinct CDR3 sequences, about 31% of them seen just once. The chain has TRBV27 and TRBJ2-1; D gene ambiguous. The sequenced material came from cord blood. This TCR derives from a newborn girl in good health. The CDR3 DNA follows: TGTGCCAGCAGTCCCTCCTTCTACAATGAGCAGTTCTTC. This translates into CASSPSFYNEQFF.